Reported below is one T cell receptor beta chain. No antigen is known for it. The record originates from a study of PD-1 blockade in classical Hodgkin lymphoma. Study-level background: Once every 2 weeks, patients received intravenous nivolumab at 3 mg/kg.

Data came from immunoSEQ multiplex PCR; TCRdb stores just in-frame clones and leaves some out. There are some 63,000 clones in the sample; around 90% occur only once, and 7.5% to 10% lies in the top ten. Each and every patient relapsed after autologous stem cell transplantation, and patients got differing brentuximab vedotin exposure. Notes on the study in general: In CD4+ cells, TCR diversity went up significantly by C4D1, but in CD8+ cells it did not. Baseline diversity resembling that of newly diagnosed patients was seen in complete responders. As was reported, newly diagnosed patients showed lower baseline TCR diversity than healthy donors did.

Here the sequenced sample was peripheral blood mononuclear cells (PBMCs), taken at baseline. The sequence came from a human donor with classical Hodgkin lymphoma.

CDR3 DNA: TGTGCCAGCAGCTTAAGCAGCCAAGAGACCCAGTACTTC. Its protein product is CASSLSSQETQYF. The rearrangement links TRBV11-2 to TRBJ2-5, with D unclear. The CDR3 is made up of 13 amino acids. CDR1 SGHAT and CDR2 FQNNGV come from the germline V gene. Trimming pared 2 bases from V and 1 base from J, leaving 5 bases between.